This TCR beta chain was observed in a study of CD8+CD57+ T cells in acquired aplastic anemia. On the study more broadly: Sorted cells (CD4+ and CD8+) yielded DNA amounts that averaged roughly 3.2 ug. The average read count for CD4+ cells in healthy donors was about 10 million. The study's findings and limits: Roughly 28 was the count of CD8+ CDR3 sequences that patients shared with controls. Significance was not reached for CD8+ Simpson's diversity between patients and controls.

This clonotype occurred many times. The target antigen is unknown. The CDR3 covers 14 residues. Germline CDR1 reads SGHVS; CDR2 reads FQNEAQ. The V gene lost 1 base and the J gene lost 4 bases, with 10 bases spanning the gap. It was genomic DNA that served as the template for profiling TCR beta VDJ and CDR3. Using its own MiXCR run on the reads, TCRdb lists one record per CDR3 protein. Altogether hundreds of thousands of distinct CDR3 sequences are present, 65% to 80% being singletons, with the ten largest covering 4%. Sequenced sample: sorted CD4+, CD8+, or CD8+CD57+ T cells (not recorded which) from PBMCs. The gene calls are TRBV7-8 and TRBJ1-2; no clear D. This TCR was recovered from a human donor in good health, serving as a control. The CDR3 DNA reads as TGTGCCAGCAGCTTAGGGCCGGTGGGCTATGGCTACACCTTC. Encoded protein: CASSLGPVGYGYTF.